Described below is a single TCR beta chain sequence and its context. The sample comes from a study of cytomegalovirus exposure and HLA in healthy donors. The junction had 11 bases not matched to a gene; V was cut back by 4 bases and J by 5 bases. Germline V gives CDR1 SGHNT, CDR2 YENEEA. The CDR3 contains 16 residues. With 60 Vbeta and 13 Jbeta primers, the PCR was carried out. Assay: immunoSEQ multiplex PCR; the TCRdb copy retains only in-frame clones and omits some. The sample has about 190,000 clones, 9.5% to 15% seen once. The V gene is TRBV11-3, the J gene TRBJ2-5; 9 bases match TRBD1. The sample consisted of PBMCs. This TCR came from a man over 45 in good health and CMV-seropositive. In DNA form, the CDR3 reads TGTGCCAGCAGCTCCCCTGGACAGGGGAGTTTTGAGACCCAGTACTTC. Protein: CASSSPGQGSFETQYF.